The 18 T cell receptor beta chains below were found in one sample sequenced in a study of blood T cell repertoires in COVID-19. TCRdb's table, derived via immunoSEQ multiplex PCR, lists solely in-frame clones and lacks some. The table has tens of thousands of clones, about 82% seen once. The sample was peripheral blood. Every receptor here comes from a human donor in a cohort sampled during active COVID-19.

A few counts support this clone. This sequence joins TRBV4-3 and TRBJ2-6; TRBD1 is a possible D gene (6 bases). The CDR3 spans 17 residues. The germline gives CDR1 LGHNA, CDR2 YSLEER. Trimming cost V 0 bases and J 0 bases, with 9 bases left between them. The CDR3 here is CASSQERGISGANVLTF. The CDR3, as DNA: TGCGCCAGCAGCCAAGAAAGGGGGATCTCTGGGGCCAACGTCCTGACTTTC.

This chain connects TRBV7-3 to TRBJ1-3; TRBD1 aligns across 12 bases. The CDR3 has 16 residues. The trim removed 5 bases at V and 0 bases at J, leaving 2 bases unmatched. The germline V gene encodes CDR1 SGHTA and CDR2 FQGTGA. CDR3 loop: CASSLGQGASGNTIYF. In DNA form, the CDR3 reads TGTGCCAGCAGCCTGGGACAGGGGGCCTCTGGAAACACCATATATTTT.

This rearrangement joins TRBV10-3 to TRBJ2-3; 9 nucleotides align to TRBD2. This CDR3 has 14 amino acids. Per the germline V gene, CDR1 is ENHRY and CDR2 is SYGVKD. With V trimmed by 5 bases and J by 4 bases, 4 bases remained unmatched. CDR3 in DNA: TGTGCCATCAGTCCGGGACTAGCTGCAGATACGCAGTATTTT. Translation gives CAISPGLAADTQYF.

This clone has a single count. J is TRBJ2-7 and V is TRBV4-3; the match to TRBD1 covers 11 bases. CDR1 and CDR2 from the germline V gene are LGHNA and YSLEER. V gave up 0 bases and J gave up 4 bases; unmatched junction bases: 5. The CDR3 extends over 16 amino acids. The CDR3 bases are TGCGCCAGCAGCCAAGAGTGGGGACAGGGGGTTTACGAGCAGTACTTC. Amino acid sequence: CASSQEWGQGVYEQYF.

The chain joins TRBV19 to TRBJ2-1, with D maybe TRBD2 (6 bases). The CDR3 contains 15 residues. The germline CDR1 and CDR2 sequences are LNHDA and SQIVND (reference sequence). V was shortened by 2 bases and J by 4 bases, with 12 bases between the two germline ends. Here the CDR3 reads CASSIRLGTYNEQFF. Written as DNA, the CDR3 is TGTGCCAGTAGTATAAGGTTGGGGACTTACAATGAGCAGTTCTTC.

This chain links TRBV30 with TRBJ1-5, with no clear D. V was clipped by 4 bases and J by 2 bases, with 3 bases between them. The length of the CDR3 is 11 residues. Looked up from germline, CDR1 is GTSNPN and CDR2 is SVGIG (reference sequence). The CDR3 reads CAWIGNQPQHF. CDR3 bases: TGTGCCTGGATAGGCAATCAGCCCCAGCATTTT.

The chain combines TRBV7-2 with TRBJ1-5; D is ambiguous. V was trimmed by 8 bases and J by 0 bases, leaving 11 bases between them. Germline V gene lookup returns CDR1 SGHTA and CDR2 FQGNSA. The CDR3 spans 14 residues. CDR3 in DNA: TGTGCCAGCGCCCCGAGAGATAGCAATCAGCCCCAGCATTTT. As protein: CASAPRDSNQPQHF.

This chain joins TRBV4-2 and TRBJ2-7; 9 bases are a match to TRBD1. CDR1 and CDR2 from the germline V gene are LGHNA and YNFKEQ. The CDR3 is made up of 15 amino acids. With V trimmed by 0 bases and J by 5 bases, 5 bases remained unmatched. CDR3 sequence: CASSQDRGQGHEQYF. CDR3 in DNA: TGTGCCAGCAGCCAAGATAGGGGACAGGGCCACGAGCAGTACTTC.

This clone appeared once. V is TRBV7-2 and J is TRBJ2-1; 8 bases line up with TRBD1. The trim removed 5 bases at V and 5 bases at J, leaving 5 bases unmatched. The CDR3 is 14 residues long. Germline CDR1 and CDR2: SGHTA and FQGNSA. CDR3 region: CASSISGQDNEQFF. CDR3 DNA sequence: TGTGCCAGCAGCATATCGGGACAGGACAATGAGCAGTTCTTC.

The V call is TRBV24-1, the J call TRBJ1-5; TRBD1 matches at 7 bases. The CDR3 length is 18 residues. The V segment lost 4 bases and the J segment 0 bases; nucleotides outside the gene matches: 11. From germline, CDR1 is KGHDR and CDR2 SFDVKD. CDR3 amino acids: CATSDPGQDEYSNQPQHF. DNA of the CDR3: TGTGCCACCAGTGACCCCGGACAGGATGAATATAGCAATCAGCCCCAGCATTTT.

The chain joins TRBV24-1 to TRBJ2-5; 10 bases agree with TRBD2. V lost 6 bases, J lost 1 base, and 7 bases stayed unmatched. CDR3 size: 16 residues. The germline CDR1 and CDR2 sequences are KGHDR and SFDVKD. DNA for the CDR3: TGTGCCACCAGTCCGCTAGCGGGGGAAACCCAAGAGACCCAGTACTTC. Translated, it gives CATSPLAGETQETQYF.

CDR3 bases: TGTGCCAGTAGTGAGCCCGGGAGGAGATCTGGAAACACCATATATTTT. Amino acids: CASSEPGRRSGNTIYF. V gene TRBV19 combines with J gene TRBJ1-3; D gene ambiguous. Trimming shortened V by 5 bases and J by 1 base, and 15 bases separated the two germline ends. The CDR3 spans 16 residues. The V gene's germline CDR1 is LNHDA and CDR2 SQIVND (reference sequence).

This clone was seen only once. This chain connects TRBV9 to TRBJ1-2; D is perhaps TRBD1 (5 bases). The germline V gene has CDR1 SGDLS and CDR2 YYNGEE. The CDR3 contains 15 residues. The V gene lost 0 bases and the J gene lost 0 bases, with 9 bases spanning the gap. Here the CDR3 DNA reads TGTGCCAGCAGCGTAGTCGACAGCACTAACTATGGCTACACCTTC. This translates into CASSVVDSTNYGYTF.

The V and J genes are TRBV7-9 and TRBJ1-5; 10 nucleotides match TRBD1. The V gene end was trimmed by 3 bases and the J gene end by 4 bases; junction bases not matched to a gene: 9. Looked up from germline, CDR1 is SEHNR and CDR2 is FQNEAQ (reference sequence). This CDR3 spans 17 amino acids. CDR3 sequence (DNA): TGTGCCAGCAGCTTTTCCCGACAGGGGGCTTGGAATCAGCCCCAGCATTTT. It yields the protein CASSFSRQGAWNQPQHF.

This chain connects TRBV7-9 to TRBJ2-6; 8 bases line up with TRBD2. Losses at the gene ends were 8 bases for V and 4 bases for J; bases not matched to a gene: 7. CDR1 is SEHNR, CDR2 FQNEAQ, per germline (reference sequence). The CDR3 totals 15 residues. CDR3 sequence reads: CASGPGGLGANVLTF. The CDR3 coding sequence is TGTGCCAGCGGTCCGGGGGGGCTAGGGGCCAACGTCCTGACTTTC.

The chain has TRBV10-3 and TRBJ2-3; 7 nucleotides line up with TRBD2. The ends lost 0 bases at V and 1 base at J; junction bases unmatched: 1. CDR1 is ENHRY and CDR2 is SYGVKD in the germline V gene. The CDR3 covers 15 residues. CDR3 sequence: CAISESGGGTDTQYF. The DNA of the CDR3 is TGTGCCATCAGTGAGTCTGGGGGGGGCACAGATACGCAGTATTTT.

The chain has TRBV18 and TRBJ1-6, with 7 bases matching TRBD1. Germline V gives CDR1 KGHSH, CDR2 LQKENI. Losses at the gene ends were 1 base for V and 13 bases for J; bases not matched to a gene: 4. The CDR3 totals 13 residues. The CDR3 DNA sequence: TGTGCCAGCTCACCACAGGACAGGACGCCCCTCCACTTT. Protein sequence: CASSPQDRTPLHF.

The V and J genes are TRBV6-2 or TRBV6-3 and TRBJ2-2; 10 bases fit TRBD2. CDR1 is MNHEY and CDR2 is SVGEGT in the germline V gene. V dropped 0 bases and J dropped 7; count of bases not matched to a gene: 5. The CDR3 covers 16 residues. The CDR3: CASSYSSGGADGELFF. CDR3 DNA sequence: TGTGCCAGCAGTTACTCGAGCGGGGGGGCCGACGGGGAGCTGTTTTTT.